The 5 T cell receptor beta chains listed next were all sequenced from one sample in a study of regulatory T cells in long-lasting Graves disease. As to time point: persistent/refractory GD, antithyroid drugs over 5 years with positive TRAb. With RNA extracted from PBMCs as input, the TCR library was made. Libraries of TCR beta came from iRepertoire HTBI primers plus Arm-PCR of CDR3 regions. MiXCR, run by TCRdb on the multiplex PCR reads, gives a single entry per CDR3 protein. The table lists about 660,000 distinct CDR3 sequences, around 30% of them singletons. The sample consisted of peripheral blood mononuclear cells (PBMCs), taken when the disease was refractory, from a patient treated with antithyroid drugs. These receptors were collected from a female donor with Graves disease.

In regard to this clonotype: Compared with germline, one end of the junction differs, possibly owing to a read error. The rearrangement links TRBV12-3 or TRBV12-4 to TRBJ1-5; D is perhaps TRBD1 (6 bases). CDR3 length: 15 amino acids. The CDR3 sequence is CAGSWGGGDNQPQHF. As DNA, the CDR3 is TGTGCCGGCAGTTGGGGAGGGGGAGACAATCAGCCCCAGCATTTT.

The rearrangement joins TRBV11-2 to TRBJ2-7; 9 nucleotides line up with TRBD1. The CDR3 has 16 amino acids. Germline V gene data show CDR1 as SGHAT and CDR2 as FQNNGV. V shed 6 bases, J shed 2 bases, and the junction held 11 bases outside the gene matches. The CDR3 bases are TGTGCCAGCAGACTCGGAAGCGGGACAGGGACCTACGAGCAGTACTTC. This codes for CASRLGSGTGTYEQYF. Drawing the rest from reference TRBV11-2 and TRBJ2-7, the complete variable domain is EAGVAQSPRYKIIEKRQSVAFWCNPISGHATLYWYQQILGQGPKLLIQFQNNGVVDDSQLPKDRFSAERLKGVDSTLKIQPAKLEDSAVYLCASRLGSGTGTYEQYFGPGTRLTVT.

This rearrangement joins TRBV12-3 or TRBV12-4 to TRBJ2-7; 8 bases map to TRBD2. The CDR3 is 16 amino acids. Trimming at V came to 1 base and at J to 2 bases, leaving 7 bases not matched to a gene. This CDR3 reads CASSLDLGLGAYEQYF. The CDR3 DNA is TGTGCCAGCAGTTTAGACTTGGGACTAGGAGCCTACGAGCAGTACTTC.

This clonotype showed up many times. The chain is built from TRBV6-5 and TRBJ1-4, with 8 positions matching TRBD1. This CDR3 region has 16 residues. Germline CDR1 MNHEY, CDR2 SVGAGI. The V gene end was trimmed by 0 bases and the J gene end by 8 bases; junction bases not matched to a gene: 8. DNA for the CDR3: TGTGCCAGCAGTTACTCGTCAAGGACAGGGAACGAAAAACTGTTTTTT. Its translation: CASSYSSRTGNEKLFF.

The table lists this clonotype with many counts. The V call is TRBV28, the J call TRBJ1-1; no firm D call. The CDR3 covers 17 residues. V was shortened by 3 bases and J by 3 bases, with 20 bases between the two germline ends. Germline V gene sequence: CDR1 MDHEN, CDR2 SYDVKM. The CDR3 nucleotides read TGTGCCAGCAGTTTCCCGCGGCTAGGTACCGGGGACACTGAAGCTTTCTTT. It translates to CASSFPRLGTGDTEAFF.